The 6 T cell receptor beta chains given below trace back to one sample, sequenced in a study of vaccination and CD4 T cells after COVID-19. Specified treatment: roughly 11-day PBMC culture with coronavirus spike peptide pools or control peptides (ViraFEST assay). No cognate antigen is known for these TCRs. CD4+ T cells that had been cultured provided DNA sequenced with the Oncomine TCR Beta short-read assay. TCRdb passed the PCR reads through MiXCR, listing each CDR3 protein once. The sample includes fewer than 15,000 distinct CDR3 sequences, around two fifths of them seen just once. Source material: CD4+ T cells from blood, cultured in vitro. These receptors originate from a human donor who had recovered from COVID-19.

The chain carries TRBV5-1 and TRBJ2-5; 7 bases agree with TRBD2. Germline V lookup: CDR1 SGHRS, CDR2 YFSETQ. There are 13 residues in the CDR3. With V trimmed by 3 bases and J by 2 bases, 1 base remained unmatched. CDR3 in amino acids: CASSWGGQETQYF. CDR3 bases: TGCGCCAGCAGCTGGGGGGGGCAAGAGACCCAGTACTTC. The variable domain in full, completed from reference TRBV5-1 and TRBJ2-5, reads KAGVTQTPRYLIKTRGQQVTLSCSPISGHRSVSWYQQTPGQGLQFLFEYFSETQRNKGNFPGRFSGRQFSNSRSEMNVSTLELGDSALYLCASSWGGQETQYFGPGTRLLVL.

V is TRBV7-6 and J is TRBJ2-1; 11 bases map to TRBD2. In germline, CDR1 is SGHVS, CDR2 FNYEAQ. V gave up 6 bases and J gave up 9 bases; unmatched junction bases: 10. CDR3 length: 15 amino acids. The CDR3 loop reads CASRALAGGPPEQFF. The CDR3 DNA reads as TGTGCCAGCAGAGCGCTAGCGGGAGGCCCCCCTGAGCAGTTCTTC.

The table lists this clonotype with a few counts. V gene TRBV7-3 combines with J gene TRBJ1-4; D gene unclear. The germline CDR1 and CDR2 sequences are SGHTA and FQGTGA. The CDR3 runs to 17 residues. V lost 8 bases and J lost 3, with 22 bases in between. The CDR3 reads CASQHGWGYLANEKLFF. For the CDR3, the DNA is TGTGCCAGCCAGCACGGATGGGGATACCTGGCTAATGAAAAACTGTTTTTT.

The rearrangement uses TRBV7-9 and TRBJ1-2; TRBD1 is a possible D gene (5 bases). V lost 5 bases to trimming and J lost 8 bases, with 18 bases between them. The germline gives CDR1 SEHNR, CDR2 FQNEAQ (reference sequence). The length of the CDR3 is 14 residues. CDR3 residues: CASSASRGGKGYTF. CDR3 nucleotide sequence: TGTGCCAGCAGCGCCTCCCGGGGGGGTAAGGGCTACACCTTC.

The CDR3 spells CASSYTRSGDEQYF. CDR3 nucleotide sequence: TGTGCCAGCAGTTACACTAGGAGTGGGGACGAGCAGTACTTC. The genes are TRBV6-5 and TRBJ2-7, with D maybe TRBD2 (5 bases). The germline V and J ends were trimmed by 2 bases and 5 bases, with 13 bases remaining between them. The CDR3 contains 14 residues. Germline values: CDR1 MNHEY, CDR2 SVGAGI.

The rearrangement uses TRBV5-1 and TRBJ2-4; D perhaps matches TRBD1 (7 bases). The germline V gene encodes CDR1 SGHRS and CDR2 YFSETQ. The V end was cut by 0 bases, the J end by 7 bases, with 11 bases between. The CDR3 extends over 14 amino acids. DNA for the CDR3: TGCGCCAGCAGCTTGGGCCCAGGGGGGAACATTCAGTACTTC. Translating it yields CASSLGPGGNIQYF.